Presented here are 11 T cell receptor beta chains from one specimen sequenced in a study of blood T cell repertoires in COVID-19. Measured with immunoSEQ multiplex PCR; TCRdb has only the in-frame clones, and not every one. The sample has roughly 65,000 clones, about 83% seen once. Material: peripheral blood. Receptors were obtained from a human donor in a cohort sampled during active COVID-19.

The V gene is TRBV28, the J gene TRBJ2-7, with D perhaps matching TRBD1 (6 bases). The CDR3 sequence is 15 residues long. V was pared by 7 bases and J by 0 bases, with 16 bases between. The germline CDR1 and CDR2 sequences are MDHEN and SYDVKM. The CDR3 spells CASTETGKGSYEQYF. The CDR3 DNA sequence: TGTGCCAGCACCGAAACAGGGAAAGGCTCCTACGAGCAGTACTTC.

This chain uses TRBV5-6 with TRBJ2-7; D is perhaps TRBD2 (7 bases). The CDR3 spans 15 residues. Per the germline V gene, CDR1 is SGHDT and CDR2 is YYEEEE. Trimming removed 3 bases from V and 4 bases from J, with 17 bases in between. For the CDR3, the DNA is TGTGCCAGCAGCTCCGTCGGGGGGCGGATGTACGAGCAGTACTTC. This translates into CASSSVGGRMYEQYF.

There are a few counts of this clone. This sequence joins TRBV18 and TRBJ1-5; 7 bases map to TRBD1. Per germline, CDR1 KGHSH and CDR2 LQKENI. The ends lost 6 bases at V and 4 bases at J; junction bases unmatched: 9. The CDR3 spans 15 residues. CDR3 nucleotides: TGTGCCAGCTCGCTGGGGTGGGACAGAAATCAGCCCCAGCATTTT. This gives the protein CASSLGWDRNQPQHF.

V is TRBV19 and J is TRBJ2-1, with D tentatively TRBD1 (5 bases). The CDR3 has 14 amino acids. The germline V and J ends were trimmed by 5 bases and 0 bases, with 8 bases remaining between them. CDR1 and CDR2 (germline): LNHDA, SQIVND (reference sequence). CDR3: CASSLGASYNEQFF. The DNA for the CDR3 is TGTGCCAGTAGTTTAGGGGCCTCCTACAATGAGCAGTTCTTC.

This rearrangement joins TRBV28 to TRBJ1-5; D perhaps matches TRBD1 (5 bases). V shed 7 bases and J shed 2 bases, with 18 bases lying between them. Germline V gene data show CDR1 as MDHEN and CDR2 as SYDVKM. The CDR3 runs 16 residues. The chain's CDR3 is CASTSLGGRGNQPQHF. In DNA form, the CDR3 reads TGTGCCAGCACCTCCCTTGGCGGCAGGGGCAATCAGCCCCAGCATTTT.

This chain's CDR3 is CASSTHGTSGQETQYF. DNA of the CDR3: TGTGCCAGCAGCACCCACGGGACTAGCGGACAAGAGACCCAGTACTTC. The V gene is TRBV9, the J gene TRBJ2-5, with 11 nucleotides matching TRBD2. V lost 4 bases, J lost 2 bases, and 7 bases stayed unmatched. The CDR3 loop spans 16 amino acids. In germline, CDR1 is SGDLS, CDR2 YYNGEE.

This chain links TRBV7-2 with TRBJ2-5, with D perhaps matching TRBD1 (5 bases). CDR3 length equals 14 residues. Per germline, CDR1 SGHTA and CDR2 FQGNSA. V shed 0 bases and J shed 6 bases, with 11 bases lying between them. The CDR3 bases are TGTGCCAGCAGCTTAGCGGTAGGGGCAAAGACCCAGTACTTC. Its protein is CASSLAVGAKTQYF.

This clone came up a few times. This rearrangement joins TRBV11-3 to TRBJ2-3; D possibly corresponds to TRBD1 (6 bases). Germline V gene lookup returns CDR1 SGHNT and CDR2 YENEEA. This CDR3 is 15 amino acids long. Trimming pared 5 bases from V and 0 bases from J, leaving 12 bases between. CDR3 in DNA: TGTGCCAGCAGCAAGGACAGAGCTAGCACAGATACGCAGTATTTT. Its protein product is CASSKDRASTDTQYF.

This chain links TRBV15 with TRBJ2-1; 10 nucleotides match TRBD2. The CDR3 sequence is 17 residues long. Germline lookup yields CDR1 LNHNV and CDR2 YYDKDF (reference sequence). Losses at the gene ends were 0 bases for V and 12 bases for J; bases not matched to a gene: 14. The CDR3 DNA reads TGTGCCACCAGCAGAGATGTTTCTACCGGACTAGCGGTCCCGCAGTTCTTC. Protein product: CATSRDVSTGLAVPQFF. The full variable domain, in which reference TRBV15 and TRBJ2-1 provide the parts outside the CDR3, is DAMVIQNPRYQVTQFGKPVTLSCSQTLNHNVMYWYQQKSSQAPKLLFHYYDKDFNNEADTPDNFQSRRPNTSFCFLDIRSPGLGDTAMYLCATSRDVSTGLAVPQFFGPGTRLTVL.

For this clone: Other nucleotide sequences from this sample produce the same CDR3. This chain joins TRBV2 and TRBJ2-5, with TRBD1 matching 8 bases. The CDR3 has 13 residues. V lost 5 bases to trimming and J lost 4 bases; unmatched junction nucleotides: 3. Germline CDR1 reads SNHLY; CDR2 reads FYNNEI. CDR3 in amino acids: CASSRDRGETQYF. In DNA, the CDR3 is TGTGCCAGCAGTCGCGACAGGGGAGAGACCCAGTACTTC.

This CDR3 is CASSSLLAGEGAVEQFF. The CDR3 DNA sequence: TGTGCCAGCAGTTCCCTTCTAGCGGGAGAAGGGGCGGTTGAGCAGTTCTTC. This chain uses TRBV28 with TRBJ2-1; 10 positions agree with TRBD2. The junction had 15 bases not matched to a gene; V was cut back by 4 bases and J by 9 bases. Germline CDR1 reads MDHEN; CDR2 reads SYDVKM. This CDR3 spans 17 amino acids.